Shown below are 27 T cell receptor beta chains from a single sample sequenced in a study of immune evolution from preneoplasia to lung adenocarcinoma. Here immunoSEQ multiplex PCR was the method, and the copy in TCRdb shows in-frame clones only, minus some. The table shows approximately 900 clones, with 65% to 85% occurring only once. Sequences were obtained from FFPE tissue from an adenomatous hyperplasia lung lesion. Described subset: atypical adenomatous hyperplasia (AAH), lung preneoplasia. The receptors here all came from a person aged 60 to 85 with lung adenocarcinoma.

This clone was observed a few times. The rearrangement uses TRBV29-1 and TRBJ1-2, with a possible D match to TRBD1 (5 bases). V lost 3 bases to trimming and J lost 0 bases, with 14 bases between them. This CDR3 is built from 15 residues. CDR1 is SQVTM and CDR2 is ANQGSEA in the germline V gene. CDR3 in amino acids: CSVDPSLGANYGYTF. The CDR3 DNA sequence: TGCAGCGTTGACCCTTCCCTAGGGGCTAACTATGGCTACACCTTC.

This chain links TRBV9 with TRBJ2-4; no reliable D call. Germline lookup yields CDR1 SGDLS and CDR2 YYNGEE. The V gene lost 3 bases and the J gene lost 1 base, with 11 bases spanning the gap. This CDR3 region has 15 residues. CDR3 coding DNA: TGTGCCAGCAGCGGAGTCCCCGTGGCCAAAAACATTCAGTACTTC. This gives the protein CASSGVPVAKNIQYF.

This sequence joins TRBV5-1 and TRBJ1-3; weak D call: TRBD1 (6 bases). CDR3 size: 14 residues. CDR1 and CDR2 (germline): SGHRS, YFSETQ. Trimming left V 4 bases short and J 0 bases short, with 8 bases between. In nucleotides, the CDR3 is TGCGCCAGCAGCCGGGACAACTCTGGAAACACCATATATTTT. Protein: CASSRDNSGNTIYF.

The rearrangement joins TRBV7-8 to TRBJ2-5, with TRBD1 as a possible D gene (6 bases). Per germline, CDR1 SGHVS and CDR2 FQNEAQ. This CDR3 has 19 residues. The ends were cut back, 2 bases at V and 1 base at J, with 23 bases in the middle. The CDR3 here is CASSLIPPPPRGGQETQYF. The CDR3 nucleotides read TGTGCCAGCAGCTTAATCCCCCCTCCGCCGCGAGGGGGCCAAGAGACCCAGTACTTC.

The chain couples TRBV7-9 to TRBJ1-4; 7 bases fit TRBD1. The junction had 2 bases not matched to a gene; V was cut back by 0 bases and J by 1 base. Germline lookup yields CDR1 SEHNR and CDR2 FQNEAQ (reference sequence). The CDR3 has 16 amino acids. CDR3 sequence: CASSLATGRTNEKLFF. The CDR3, as DNA: TGTGCCAGCAGCTTAGCGACAGGGAGAACTAATGAAAAACTGTTTTTT.

The chain recombines TRBV7-6 with TRBJ1-4; D not certain. Per the germline V gene, CDR1 is SGHVS and CDR2 is FNYEAQ. The CDR3 covers 16 residues. Trimming removed 1 base at V and 0 bases at J, with 9 bases between. For the CDR3, the DNA is TGTGCCAGCAGCTTAGAGGCGGACCCAACTAATGAAAAACTGTTTTTT. This gives the protein CASSLEADPTNEKLFF.

By frequency in the sample, this clone is hyperexpanded. The chain recombines TRBV6-6 with TRBJ1-1, with a weak D call TRBD1 (6 bases). Germline values: CDR1 MNHNY, CDR2 SVGAGI (reference sequence). The CDR3 is 14 amino acids. V lost 5 bases to trimming and J lost 2 bases, with 12 bases between them. This CDR3 is CASSEDSRNTEAFF. CDR3 in DNA: TGTGCCAGCAGTGAGGACAGTCGAAACACTGAAGCTTTCTTT.

The chain joins TRBV5-1 to TRBJ2-3; maybe TRBD2 (6 bases). Germline CDR1 and CDR2: SGHRS and YFSETQ. The CDR3 is made up of 13 amino acids. The ends were cut back, 4 bases at V and 2 bases at J, with 8 bases in the middle. Written as DNA, the CDR3 is TGCGCCAGCAGCCGGGACTCCACAGATACGCAGTATTTT. Its protein is CASSRDSTDTQYF.

The rearrangement links TRBV6-5 to TRBJ2-7, with 9 bases that match TRBD1. The CDR3 has 13 residues. CDR1 and CDR2 from the germline V gene are MNHEY and SVGAGI. J gave up 6 bases and V 0 bases, and 0 bases lay outside the gene matches. The CDR3 loop reads CASSYSTGGEQYF. CDR3 DNA: TGTGCCAGCAGTTACTCGACAGGGGGCGAGCAGTACTTC.

V is TRBV30 and J is TRBJ2-7; D perhaps matches TRBD2 (6 bases). The CDR3 extends over 13 amino acids. Trimming shortened V by 6 bases and J by 0 bases, and 12 bases separated the two germline ends. In germline, CDR1 is GTSNPN, CDR2 SVGIG (reference sequence). The CDR3 here is CACSRESSYEQYF. CDR3 DNA: TGTGCCTGTTCCCGGGAGAGCTCCTACGAGCAGTACTTC.

This clone is a singleton in its sample. J is TRBJ1-6 and V is TRBV6-5; the match to TRBD1 covers 9 bases. V shed 0 bases and J 6 bases; nucleotides not matched to a gene: 3. This CDR3 has 16 residues. CDR1 and CDR2 from the germline V gene are MNHEY and SVGAGI. The CDR3 protein is CASSYSGTGLNSPLHF. In nucleotides, the CDR3 is TGTGCCAGCAGTTACTCCGGGACAGGGCTTAATTCACCCCTCCACTTT.

The rearrangement uses TRBV30 and TRBJ1-4; TRBD1 matches 10 bases. V was clipped by 1 base and J by 8 bases; unmatched bases: 4. CDR3 length: 14 amino acids. Germline values: CDR1 GTSNPN, CDR2 SVGIG (reference sequence). CDR3 in amino acids: CAWSAGTGDEKLFF. CDR3 DNA sequence: TGTGCCTGGAGTGCGGGGACAGGGGACGAAAAACTGTTTTTT. The full variable domain, its missing parts supplied by reference TRBV30 and TRBJ1-4, is SQTIHQWPATLVQPVGSPLSLECTVEGTSNPNLYWYRQAAGRGLQLLFYSVGIGQISSEVPQNLSASRPQDRQFILSSKKLLLSDSGFYLCAWSAGTGDEKLFFGSGTQLSVL.

This clone was detected a few times. This chain links TRBV30 with TRBJ1-6, with D unclear. This CDR3 has 16 amino acids. Germline CDR1 and CDR2: GTSNPN and SVGIG (reference sequence). V was clipped by 2 bases and J by 5 bases, with 16 bases between them. The DNA for the CDR3 is TGTGCCTGGAGTCCCCCCTCTTGGGGAAATAATTCACCCCTCCACTTT. Protein product: CAWSPPSWGNNSPLHF.

This sequence joins TRBV28 and TRBJ1-3; D is uncertain. Germline CDR1 reads MDHEN; CDR2 reads SYDVKM. Trimming pared 8 bases from V and 9 bases from J, leaving 14 bases between. The CDR3 totals 12 residues. The CDR3 nucleotides read TGTGCCAGCCGGACTTCTGGAGGCACCATATATTTT. This encodes CASRTSGGTIYF.

The chain recombines TRBV6-5 with TRBJ2-5; maybe TRBD1 (5 bases). Trimming shortened V by 0 bases and J by 2 bases, and 13 bases separated the two germline ends. This CDR3 comprises 16 residues. Germline CDR1 is MNHEY and CDR2 is SVGAGI. CDR3 in amino acids: CASSYSFWGSQETQYF. The CDR3 DNA is TGTGCCAGCAGTTACTCCTTTTGGGGCTCACAAGAGACCCAGTACTTC.

The V gene is TRBV6-1, the J gene TRBJ1-3; D might be TRBD1 (6 bases). The CDR3 is made up of 15 amino acids. Germline V gene data show CDR1 as MNHNS and CDR2 as SASEGT. The germline V and J ends were trimmed by 4 bases and 2 bases, with 12 bases remaining between them. Written as DNA, the CDR3 is TGTGCCAGCAGTGCGGCCGGGACAACTGGAAACACCATATATTTT. As protein: CASSAAGTTGNTIYF.

V and J are TRBV27 and TRBJ2-7; 9 bases agree with TRBD1. The CDR3 covers 15 residues. Germline V lookup: CDR1 MNHEY, CDR2 SMNVEV (reference sequence). Trimming took 6 bases from V and 4 from J; bases not matched to a gene: 10. This CDR3 reads CASRTRTGVKYEQYF. The CDR3 DNA follows: TGTGCCAGCAGGACCAGGACAGGGGTAAAGTACGAGCAGTACTTC.

The chain employs TRBV29-1 and TRBJ1-3; 8 positions match TRBD1. The CDR3 contains 14 residues. Trimming cost V 7 bases and J 2 bases; bases outside gene matches: 7. Germline CDR1 SQVTM, CDR2 ANQGSEA. The CDR3 DNA follows: TGCAGCGCTCTGACAGGGGTGGCTGGAAACACCATATATTTT. Translated: CSALTGVAGNTIYF.

The gene calls are TRBV19 and TRBJ1-1; 8 positions match TRBD1. Germline V gives CDR1 LNHDA, CDR2 SQIVND (reference sequence). V was clipped by 3 bases and J by 4 bases; unmatched bases: 4. This CDR3 region has 14 residues. CDR3 in amino acids: CASSMTGAGTEAFF. CDR3 sequence (DNA): TGTGCCAGTAGTATGACAGGGGCGGGCACTGAAGCTTTCTTT.

In the case of this clone: Mismatch with germline at one junction end may stem from a read error. This chain links TRBV5-1 with TRBJ2-1; maybe TRBD1 (5 bases). Germline lookup yields CDR1 SGHRS and CDR2 YFSETQ. CDR3 size: 15 residues. CDR3 loop: CSSSSQVRGDLEQFF. CDR3 coding DNA: TGCTCCAGCAGTTCACAGGTTCGTGGAGACCTTGAGCAGTTCTTC.

Turning to this clone: A junction end diverges from the germline sequence, so it may reflect a read error. This sequence joins TRBV5-1 and TRBJ2-3, with 8 bases identical to TRBD1. Per the germline V gene, CDR1 is SGHRS and CDR2 is YFSETQ. CDR3 length: 19 residues. The CDR3 region is CASSLAGRGLLSSTDMQYF. As DNA, the CDR3 is TGCGCCAGCAGCTTGGCGGGCAGGGGGCTTCTCTCTAGCACAGATATGCAGTATTTT.

The rearrangement uses TRBV7-8 and TRBJ2-1, with D possibly matching TRBD2 (6 bases). The V gene's germline CDR1 is SGHVS and CDR2 FQNEAQ. Trimming cost V 0 bases and J 4 bases, with 10 bases left between them. The CDR3 is made up of 15 amino acids. DNA of the CDR3: TGTGCCAGCAGCTTAGCGGGGGGAACTTACAATGAGCAGTTCTTC. Its protein is CASSLAGGTYNEQFF. The complete variable domain, with remaining parts taken from reference TRBV7-8 and TRBJ2-1, reads GAGVSQSPRYKVAKRGQDVALRCDPISGHVSLFWYQQALGQGPEFLTYFQNEAQLDKSGLPSDRFFAERPEGSVSTLKIQRTQQEDSAVYLCASSLAGGTYNEQFFGPGTRLTVL.

V usage is TRBV27 and J usage is TRBJ2-2; TRBD1 might be the D (6 bases). Germline V gives CDR1 MNHEY, CDR2 SMNVEV (reference sequence). There are 13 residues in the CDR3. V was clipped by 8 bases and J by 3 bases, with 10 bases between them. CDR3 amino acids: CASGTWDTGELFF. The CDR3 DNA follows: TGTGCCAGCGGGACATGGGACACCGGGGAGCTGTTTTTT.

This clone was detected only a few times. The chain recombines TRBV19 with TRBJ1-5; perhaps TRBD1 as D (6 bases). In germline, CDR1 is LNHDA, CDR2 SQIVND (reference sequence). CDR3 size: 15 residues. Trimming took 2 bases from V and 5 from J, leaving 13 bases between them. CDR3: CASSITGSRDQPQHF. The CDR3 bases are TGTGCCAGTAGTATAACAGGGTCCAGGGATCAGCCCCAGCATTTT.

The V call is TRBV11-3, the J call TRBJ2-5; 10 nucleotides agree with TRBD2. The junction had 15 bases not matched to a gene; V was cut back by 6 bases and J by 5 bases. The CDR3 extends over 17 amino acids. Germline loops: CDR1 SGHNT, CDR2 YENEEA. This chain's CDR3 is CASSSSWASGSLETQYF. The CDR3 DNA sequence: TGTGCCAGCAGTTCCTCGTGGGCTAGCGGGAGCCTTGAGACCCAGTACTTC.

The rearrangement uses TRBV13 and TRBJ2-5; 7 bases align to TRBD2. The CDR3 is 15 residues long. The V gene end was trimmed by 6 bases and the J gene end by 3 bases; junction bases not matched to a gene: 10. Germline assignment: CDR1 PRHDT and CDR2 FYEKMQ (reference sequence). CDR3 sequence: CASSGKWLAEETQYF. CDR3 DNA sequence: TGTGCCAGCAGTGGCAAGTGGCTAGCGGAAGAGACCCAGTACTTC.

About this clone itself: Relative to the germline gene, one junction end is altered; a read error may explain this. The rearrangement uses TRBV5-1 and TRBJ1-1; D possibly corresponds to TRBD1 (5 bases). CDR3 length: 15 residues. The germline V gene has CDR1 SGHRS and CDR2 YFSETQ. The CDR3, as DNA: TGCGCCAGCAGGGACGGGACCGAATTGAACATTGAAGCTTTCTTT. Its protein is CASRDGTELNIEAFF.